This TCR beta chain was recorded in a study of blood T cells in healthy people across ages. Broader study findings: The study found more naive CD4+ cells and higher diversity in long-lived than aged donors. Unsorted PBMCs prevented conclusive naive versus antigen-experienced comparison.

Sample donors were healthy Caucasian individuals that came from Russia, aged roughly 6 to 100. A sample-barcoded 5' primer and a J-beta primer mix were used in a second PCR of roughly 7 to 11 cycles. TCRdb reprocessed the 5' RACE reads with MiXCR, giving one entry per CDR3 protein. Of around 790,000 distinct CDR3 sequences in the sample, under 45% were seen once. Per germline, CDR1 SEHNR and CDR2 FQNEAQ (reference sequence). This CDR3 is 12 amino acids long. Trimming left V 8 bases short and J 5 bases short, with 12 bases between. A word on this clonotype: Its antigen is unknown.

This chain connects TRBV7-9 to TRBJ2-5; D uncertain. The clonotype originates from a man in his sixties in good health. The specimen sequenced was blood. The CDR3 region has the DNA TGTGCCAGCGGCCAGTCGATGGAGACCCAGTACTTC. Translated, it gives CASGQSMETQYF.